This is a list of T cell receptor delta chains from one sample in a study of gamma-delta chains in newborns, infants, children. TCRdb called clones anew from the reads with CATT. The sample lists about 4,900 delta-chain clones; 3% to 4% were seen once. Sequencing was carried out using blood. The receptors shown here come from a child who was a newborn, infant or young child, either healthy, febrile or measles-vaccinated (not recorded which). CDR3s include the opening cysteine and the closing phenylalanine or tryptophan. D genes are given only for firm matches. Expanded clones are given a class, and other clones once, few, many or no size at all.

>.|TRDJ2|TRDV2|TRDD3
TGTGCCTGTGACTTACTGGGGGATACGACAGCACAACTCTTCTTT
CACDLLGDTTAQLFF
>few|TRDJ3|TRDV2|TRDD3
TGTGCCTGTGACACCGTACTGGGGGATACGGGCTCCTGGGACACCCGACGGATGTTTTTC
CACDTVLGDTGSWDTRRMFF
>.|TRDJ2|TRDV2|TRDD3
TGTGCCTGTGATTCCCTTACTGGGGATACGTGGGCACAACTCTTCTTT
CACDSLTGDTWAQLFF
>few|TRDJ3|TRDV2|TRDD3
TGTGCCTGTGATCCAATGGGGGATACCTGGGACACCCGACAGATGTTTTTC
CACDPMGDTWDTRQMFF
>.|TRDJ3|TRDV2|.
TGTGCCTGTGACACTCTTCGGAGCTCCTGGGGCACCCGACAGATGTTTTTC
CACDTLRSSWGTRQMFF
>.|TRDJ1|TRDV1|.
TGTGCTCTTGGGGAATCCGCCGGGGGGCCGGTGAGACTCATCTTT
CALGESAGGPVRLIF
>medium-sized|TRDJ1|TRDV2|TRDD3
TGTGCCTGTGACACCGTGGGGGATACAACCGATAAACTCATCTTT
CACDTVGDTTDKLIF
>medium-sized|TRDJ2|TRDV2|TRDD3
TGTGCCTGTGACACCGTACTGGGGGATACGGGGACAGCACAACTCTTCTTT
CACDTVLGDTGTAQLFF
>few|TRDJ3|TRDV2|TRDD3
TGTGCCTGTGACACTCTGGGGGAGAGCTCCTGGGACACCCGACAGATGTTTTTC
CACDTLGESSWDTRQMFF
>few|TRDJ1|TRDV1|TRDD3
TGTGCTCTTGGGGAACTAGTAATTGGGTGTAACTGGGGGATACTGGACACCGATAAACTCATCTTT
CALGELVIGCNWGILDTDKLIF
>few|TRDJ3|TRDV2|TRDD3
TGTGCCTGTGACACCGCGGGTACTGGGGGACGCAGCTCCTGGGACACCCGACAGATGTTTTTC
CACDTAGTGGRSSWDTRQMFF
>hyperexpanded|TRDJ2|TRDV2|TRDD3
TGTGCCTGTGACATACTGGGGGATACTTTGACAGCACAACTCTTCTTT
CACDILGDTLTAQLFF
>few|TRDJ3|TRDV2|TRDD3
TGTGCCTGTGACCCGACTGGGGTCACCTGGGACACCCGACAGATGTTTTTC
CACDPTGVTWDTRQMFF
>few|TRDJ3|TRDV2|TRDD3
TGTGCCTGTGACCCTCTACTGGGGGATACTCGTCCTAGCCCCTGGGACACCCGACAGATGTTTTTC
CACDPLLGDTRPSPWDTRQMFF
>few|TRDJ3|TRDV2|TRDD3
TGTGCCTGTGACACCGTGGGCTGGGGGATATACCAGACCCGGGACACCCGACAGATGTTTTTC
CACDTVGWGIYQTRDTRQMFF
>.|TRDJ3|TRDV2|TRDD3
TGTGCCTGTGACACCGTACTGGGGGATTTGAGCCCCTGGGACACCCGACAGATGTTTTTC
CACDTVLGDLSPWDTRQMFF
>.|TRDJ4|TRDV1|TRDD3
TGTGCTCTTGGGATCCCAGGCCGTACTGGGGGATTGGGGGGACCCCTGATCTTT
CALGIPGRTGGLGGPLIF
>few|TRDJ3|TRDV3|TRDD3
TGTGCCTTTAGAGGATGGGGGAGCTCCTGGGACACCCGACAGATGTTTTTC
CAFRGWGSSWDTRQMFF
>.|TRDJ3|TRDV2|TRDD3
TGTGCCTGTGACACCCTGGGGGATACGTCCTGGGACACCCGACAGATGTTTTTC
CACDTLGDTSWDTRQMFF
>.|TRDJ1|TRDV1|.
TGTGCTCTTGGGGAACTCGGACCTACATGGGGATACACCGATAAACTCATCTTT
CALGELGPTWGYTDKLIF
>.|TRDJ2|TRDV2|TRDD3
TGTGCCTGTGACACCGTCCCCACTGGGGGATACGACCCTTTGACAGCACAACTCTTCTTT
CACDTVPTGGYDPLTAQLFF
>.|TRDJ3|TRDV2|TRDD3
TGTGCCTGTGACACACTGGGGGTAGCCTCCTGGGACACCCGACAGATGTTTTTC
CACDTLGVASWDTRQMFF
>medium-sized|TRDJ1|TRDV2|TRDD3
TGTGCCTGTGACTTCTTGGGGGATACGCAGGGCGATAAACTCATCTTT
CACDFLGDTQGDKLIF
>medium-sized|TRDJ3|TRDV2|TRDD3
TGTGCCTGTGACGCCACTGGGGGTCCCTGGGACACCCGACAGATGTTTTTC
CACDATGGPWDTRQMFF
>few|TRDJ3|TRDV2|TRDD3
TGTGCCTGTGACACTGCTACTGGGGGATACGGTTCCTGGGACACCCGACAGATGTTTTTC
CACDTATGGYGSWDTRQMFF
>.|TRDJ2|TRDV2|.
TGTGCCTGTGACACCTGGGGGTCTATAGCACAACCCTTCTTT
CACDTWGSIAQPFF
>few|TRDJ3|TRDV2|TRDD3
TGTGCCTGTGACATGGGGATACGCTGGGGCCGGGACACCCGACAGATGTTTTTC
CACDMGIRWGRDTRQMFF
>.|TRDJ3|TRDV2|TRDD3
TGTGCCTGTGACTTTACTGGGGGATACGCTAACTGGGACACCCGACAGATGTTTTTC
CACDFTGGYANWDTRQMFF
>few|TRDJ1|TRDV2|.
TGTGCCTGTGACACAATACTGAGGGATAAAAAGTACACCGATAAACTCATCTTT
CACDTILRDKKYTDKLIF
>.|TRDJ1|TRDV2|TRDD3
TGTGCCTGTGACACGGTGGGATACACCGATAGACTCATCTTT
CACDTVGYTDRLIF
>few|TRDJ1|TRDV2|TRDD3
TGTGCCTGTGACAGGATACGCACCGATAAACTCATCTTT
CACDRIRTDKLIF
>.|TRDJ3|TRDV2|.
TGTGCCTGTGACACGATCGGGTCCTGGGACACCCGACAGATGTTTTTC
CACDTIGSWDTRQMFF